This T cell receptor beta chain was recovered during a study of identical twins. Findings and caveats of the study: Among out-of-frame alpha sequences shared by twins, low generation probability occurred in excess.

TCRdb used MiXCR to reprocess the 5' RACE reads, holding one entry per CDR3 protein. The table records roughly 470,000 distinct CDR3 sequences, approximately 14% of them present only once. This CDR3 spans 16 amino acids. V was clipped by 2 bases and J by 5 bases; unmatched bases: 6. CDR1 and CDR2 (germline): SNHLY, FYNNEI. As concerns this clonotype: Antigen unknown.

All of the donors were Caucasians in good health. These same records also appear under a second study, on yellow fever vaccine responses in identical twins. That work contributes: Twins' vaccine T cell response reportedly seemed partly convergent, partly personalized.

The specimen sequenced was CD4+ T cells sorted from blood. This receptor was identified in a woman aged 18 to 35 in good health. The chain has TRBV2 and TRBJ2-1; 10 nucleotides agree with TRBD2. CDR3 loop: CASSEQRLAGDNEQFF. The CDR3 DNA is TGTGCCAGCAGTGAACAGCGCCTAGCGGGGGACAATGAGCAGTTCTTC.